One sample yielded the 21 T cell receptor beta chains listed below, sequenced in a study of glioma-infiltrating T cells after dendritic cell vaccination. Libraries were prepared by immunoSEQ multiplex PCR; TCRdb keeps only in-frame clonotypes and omits some of them. Of under 130,000 clones in the sample, roughly 79% were seen once. This specimen was blood, taken before dendritic cell vaccination. Source of these receptors: a human donor with glioblastoma.

The V gene is TRBV4-1, the J gene TRBJ1-1; D unresolved. This CDR3 is built from 14 residues. In germline, CDR1 is MGHRA, CDR2 YSYEKL. The V end lost 4 bases, the J end lost 1 base, and 10 bases lay between the germline ends. The CDR3 region is CASSLDTQNTEAFF. The CDR3 DNA follows: TGCGCCAGCAGCCTAGACACACAGAACACTGAAGCTTTCTTT.

CDR3: CASSLAETSTGELFF. The CDR3 bases are TGCGCCAGCAGCTTGGCTGAGACTAGCACCGGGGAGCTGTTTTTT. The rearrangement joins TRBV5-1 to TRBJ2-2, with D possibly being TRBD2 (6 bases). Germline V CDR1 and CDR2: SGHRS, YFSETQ. Trimming pared 0 bases from V and 4 bases from J, leaving 10 bases between. CDR3 length: 15 residues. Full variable domain (missing parts from reference TRBV5-1 and TRBJ2-2): KAGVTQTPRYLIKTRGQQVTLSCSPISGHRSVSWYQQTPGQGLQFLFEYFSETQRNKGNFPGRFSGRQFSNSRSEMNVSTLELGDSALYLCASSLAETSTGELFFGEGSRLTVL.

This chain joins TRBV11-2 and TRBJ2-1; tentative D call: TRBD2 (6 bases). V gave up 2 bases and J gave up 8 bases, with 16 bases separating them. Germline loops: CDR1 SGHAT, CDR2 FQNNGV. The CDR3 has 15 residues. This chain's CDR3 is CASSLTVQGGDEQFF. CDR3 DNA: TGTGCCAGCAGCTTAACTGTCCAGGGAGGCGATGAGCAGTTCTTC.

The chain couples TRBV30 to TRBJ2-1, with 12 bases identical to TRBD2. The CDR3 is 17 residues long. Germline values: CDR1 GTSNPN, CDR2 SVGIG (reference sequence). V was clipped by 2 bases and J by 8 bases; unmatched bases: 13. The CDR3 here is CAWSQTSSGGADHEQFF. The CDR3 nucleotides read TGTGCCTGGAGTCAAACATCTAGCGGGGGGGCTGATCATGAGCAGTTCTTC.

The chain is built from TRBV25-1 and TRBJ2-3; 7 bases fit TRBD1. The CDR3 sequence is 14 residues long. V lost 8 bases to trimming and J lost 0 bases; unmatched junction nucleotides: 5. Germline assignment: CDR1 MGHDK and CDR2 SYGVNS. The CDR3 here is CASSRDRSTDTQYF. The CDR3 DNA sequence: TGTGCCAGCTCCCGGGACAGAAGCACAGATACGCAGTATTTT.

This chain connects TRBV9 to TRBJ2-3; unclear D gene. Trimming stripped 1 base from V and 4 bases from J, with 10 bases between. The germline gives CDR1 SGDLS, CDR2 YYNGEE. The CDR3 is 14 amino acids. CDR3 residues: CASSVSQASDTQYF. CDR3 sequence (DNA): TGTGCCAGCAGCGTAAGCCAGGCCTCAGATACGCAGTATTTT.

The table lists this clone with a few counts. This chain links TRBV6-5 with TRBJ1-1; D gene uncertain. V shed 0 bases and J shed 3 bases, with 11 bases lying between them. Germline V gives CDR1 MNHEY, CDR2 SVGAGI. The CDR3 consists of 15 residues. CDR3 sequence (DNA): TGTGCCAGCAGTTACTCAGAAAGGAGTTACACTGAAGCTTTCTTT. Translation gives CASSYSERSYTEAFF.

The J gene is TRBJ2-1, the V gene TRBV25-1; TRBD1 matches at 8 bases. J was trimmed by 7 bases and V by 6 bases; bases with no gene match: 5. The CDR3 contains 13 residues. In germline, CDR1 is MGHDK, CDR2 SYGVNS. The CDR3, as DNA: TGTGCCAGCAGCAGGACAGGGTTGAATGAGCAGTTCTTC. Its protein is CASSRTGLNEQFF.

This clone was counted between two and nine times. The CDR3 nucleotides are TGTGCCAGCTCACCGTCGCCTGAGCACTCTGGAAACACCATATATTTT. It codes for CASSPSPEHSGNTIYF. The chain is built from TRBV18 and TRBJ1-3, with D uncertain. V was shortened by 3 bases and J by 0 bases, with 12 bases between the two germline ends. CDR1 is KGHSH, CDR2 LQKENI, per germline. The CDR3 runs 16 residues.

This chain uses TRBV30 with TRBJ1-6; D remains ambiguous. CDR1 and CDR2 (germline): GTSNPN, SVGIG (reference sequence). CDR3 length equals 13 residues. The V gene lost 2 bases and the J gene lost 8 bases, with 10 bases spanning the gap. The CDR3 DNA follows: TGTGCCTGGAGTAGGCAAGAGGATTCACCCCTCCACTTT. It yields the protein CAWSRQEDSPLHF.

The J gene is TRBJ2-5, the V gene TRBV7-2; 11 nucleotides match TRBD2. CDR3 length: 14 amino acids. V dropped 4 bases and J dropped 3; count of bases not matched to a gene: 1. The germline V gene has CDR1 SGHTA and CDR2 FQGNSA. CDR3 in DNA: TGTGCCAGCAGCTCGGGACTAGCGGAAGAGACCCAGTACTTC. Translating it yields CASSSGLAEETQYF.

The V and J genes are TRBV28 and TRBJ2-7; TRBD1 agrees at 9 bases. The CDR3 contains 15 residues. The V gene end was trimmed by 6 bases and the J gene end by 3 bases; junction bases not matched to a gene: 9. Germline assignment: CDR1 MDHEN and CDR2 SYDVKM. DNA for the CDR3: TGTGCCAGCAGACGAACCGGGACAGGGATCTACGAGCAGTACTTC. This encodes CASRRTGTGIYEQYF.

This sequence joins TRBV5-1 and TRBJ2-7, with 7 bases fitting TRBD2. CDR3 length: 14 residues. CDR1 is SGHRS, CDR2 YFSETQ, per germline. The J segment lost 2 bases and the V segment lost 4 bases, leaving 6 bases of the junction unmatched. For the CDR3, the DNA is TGCGCCAGCAGCCCGAGCGGGGTTGCCTACGAGCAGTACTTC. This translates into CASSPSGVAYEQYF.

This sequence joins TRBV27 and TRBJ1-1; TRBD1 agrees at 7 bases. The V gene end was trimmed by 5 bases and the J gene end by 1 base; junction bases not matched to a gene: 4. Looked up from germline, CDR1 is MNHEY and CDR2 is SMNVEV (reference sequence). The length of the CDR3 is 14 residues. The DNA for the CDR3 is TGTGCCAGCAGTGTCCGGGACAGGAACACTGAAGCTTTCTTT. As protein: CASSVRDRNTEAFF.

This chain uses TRBV7-9 with TRBJ2-1; 12 nucleotides line up with TRBD1. Germline values: CDR1 SEHNR, CDR2 FQNEAQ (reference sequence). With 5 bases clipped from V and 9 bases from J, the junction kept 8 bases outside the gene matches. This CDR3 has 15 amino acids. Written as DNA, the CDR3 is TGTGCCAGCAGCCACCGGGACAGGGGGCGAAGTGAGCAGTTCTTC. The encoded protein is CASSHRDRGRSEQFF.

This clone showed up just once. The V call is TRBV5-1, the J call TRBJ2-2; 8 bases agree with TRBD1. In germline, CDR1 is SGHRS, CDR2 YFSETQ. This CDR3 is built from 17 residues. Trimming cost V 4 bases and J 6 bases; bases outside gene matches: 14. The CDR3 is CASSPLRQGFGAGELFF. In nucleotides, the CDR3 is TGCGCCAGCAGCCCGCTCAGACAGGGGTTTGGGGCCGGGGAGCTGTTTTTT.

The V gene is TRBV27, the J gene TRBJ2-7; 9 bases line up with TRBD1. This CDR3 is built from 14 residues. CDR1 is MNHEY, CDR2 SMNVEV, per germline (reference sequence). V lost 6 bases, J lost 6 bases, and 9 bases stayed unmatched. The CDR3 DNA is TGTGCCAGCAGACGCCCCGGGACAGGGTCCGAGCAGTACTTC. It codes for CASRRPGTGSEQYF.

This clone was observed a handful of times. Different DNA sequences within this sample yield the same CDR3. V and J are TRBV27 and TRBJ1-5, with D unclear. Germline CDR1 is MNHEY and CDR2 is SMNVEV (reference sequence). The CDR3 is made up of 14 amino acids. The V gene lost 2 bases and the J gene lost 2 bases, with 7 bases spanning the gap. The CDR3 loop is CASSLRQGNQPQHF. In DNA, the CDR3 is TGTGCCAGCAGTTTAAGGCAGGGCAATCAGCCCCAGCATTTT.

The chain recombines TRBV10-3 with TRBJ1-6; D gene ambiguous. V lost 3 bases and J 10 bases, leaving 16 bases between the germline ends. Germline loops: CDR1 ENHRY, CDR2 SYGVKD. This CDR3 is built from 15 residues. The CDR3 DNA reads as TGTGCCATCAGTGATTATGCGGGAGTGGGCTCACCCCTCCACTTT. It encodes CAISDYAGVGSPLHF.

Comments on this clone: Germline is not matched at one junction end, which may reflect a read error. V and J are TRBV7-7 and TRBJ2-5, with unresolved D. Germline V lookup: CDR1 SSHAT, CDR2 FNYEAQ (reference sequence). The CDR3 has 13 residues. The CDR3: CASSLDPGYTQYF. The CDR3 DNA follows: TGTGCTAGCAGCTTAGACCCAGGATACACCCAGTACTTC.

This sequence joins TRBV2 and TRBJ1-2; D is undetermined. CDR1 is SNHLY and CDR2 is FYNNEI in the germline V gene. This CDR3 has 15 residues. Between the trimmed V and J ends, which lost 2 bases and 4 bases, there was a span of 14 bases. CDR3 loop: CASSESAGMGYGYTF. CDR3 DNA: TGTGCCAGCAGTGAATCAGCGGGGATGGGCTATGGCTACACCTTC.